This T cell receptor beta chain was sequenced in a study of regulatory T cells in long-lasting Graves disease. Study in general: The antithyroid drugs taken by newly diagnosed Graves' patients had been used for under 3 months.

This clonotype came up a few times. With iRepertoire HTBI primers and Arm-PCR of CDR3 regions, TCR beta libraries were built. TCRdb analysed the multiplex PCR reads with MiXCR anew, one entry per CDR3 protein. The table records 350,000 to 500,000 distinct CDR3 sequences, 14% of them present only once. The germline V gene encodes CDR1 MGHRA and CDR2 YSYEKL. Losses at the gene ends were 0 bases for V and 7 bases for J; bases not matched to a gene: 7. This CDR3 contains 18 residues. Described time point: newly diagnosed GD, antithyroid drugs for less than 3 months. The TCR library was prepared using RNA isolated from PBMCs. The same data also went into a second study, on T cells in Graves' hyperthyroidism and ophthalmopathy. That paper notes: Based on clinical symptoms, serum thyroxine and TRAb, thyroid ultrasound and orbital computed tomography, diagnoses were reached.

The sequencing used peripheral blood mononuclear cells (PBMCs), collected at new diagnosis, from a patient treated with antithyroid drugs. This TCR derives from a woman aged 45-65 years with Graves disease. The chain carries TRBV4-1 and TRBJ2-1, with TRBD2 matching over 15 bases. In nucleotides, the CDR3 is TGCGCCAGCAGCCAAGACGACCCCGGGACTAGCGGGAGGAATGAGCAGTTCTTC. It specifies CASSQDDPGTSGRNEQFF.